This entry lists 32 T cell receptor beta chains sequenced from one sample in a study of T cells in Graves' hyperthyroidism and ophthalmopathy. TCR beta CDR3 sequences were amplified from RNA transcripts. The HTBI set primed first-round TCR CDR3 RT-PCR. TCRdb analysed the multiplex PCR reads with MiXCR anew, one entry per CDR3 protein. Of 300,000 to 400,000 distinct CDR3 sequences listed, around a sixth were seen once; the top ten hold less than 65%. Sequenced material: blood. Every receptor here comes from a woman aged 45-65 years with Graves' hyperthyroidism.

Many counts were recorded for this clonotype. The chain joins TRBV28 to TRBJ2-1; TRBD2 matches at 7 bases. The germline gives CDR1 MDHEN, CDR2 SYDVKM. The trim removed 1 base at V and 3 bases at J, leaving 6 bases unmatched. CDR3 length: 16 amino acids. The chain's CDR3 is CASSLLGEGLYNEQFF. CDR3 in DNA: TGTGCCAGCAGTTTATTGGGGGAGGGCCTCTACAATGAGCAGTTCTTC.

This clonotype turned up a few times. The V gene is TRBV12-3 or TRBV12-4, the J gene TRBJ2-2, with 8 bases identical to TRBD1. The trim removed 7 bases at V and 5 bases at J, leaving 9 bases unmatched. The CDR3 covers 15 residues. The CDR3: CASTPDREGTGELFF. The CDR3 DNA reads TGTGCCAGCACCCCGGACAGGGAAGGAACCGGGGAGCTGTTTTTT.

This clonotype has ten or more counts. The CDR3 region is CASSYYVAGGSYNEQFF. CDR3 nucleotide sequence: TGTGCCAGCAGTTACTATGTAGCGGGAGGGTCCTACAATGAGCAGTTCTTC. The rearrangement links TRBV6-2 or TRBV6-3 to TRBJ2-1; 11 nucleotides agree with TRBD2. In germline, CDR1 is MNHEY, CDR2 SVGEGT. The CDR3 runs 17 residues. V was pared by 1 base and J by 1 base, with 3 bases of the junction left unmatched.

This clonotype was found many times. The genes are TRBV11-2 and TRBJ1-2, with 8 bases fitting TRBD1. CDR3 length equals 16 residues. V shed 7 bases and J 4 bases; nucleotides not matched to a gene: 14. Germline values: CDR1 SGHAT, CDR2 FQNNGV. This CDR3 reads CASTIVGQGASYGYTF. CDR3 DNA: TGTGCCAGCACCATAGTGGGGCAGGGGGCTTCCTATGGCTACACCTTC.

This clonotype has a handful of counts. The rearrangement joins TRBV9 to TRBJ1-2; D not certain. The CDR3 has 14 residues. V was pared by 4 bases and J by 8 bases, with 18 bases between. Looked up from germline, CDR1 is SGDLS and CDR2 is YYNGEE. Written as DNA, the CDR3 is TGTGCCAGCAGCACTACGGGCCCGGGTGGGGGCTACACCTTC. This gives the protein CASSTTGPGGGYTF.

This clonotype was detected many times. The V call is TRBV3-1, the J call TRBJ2-1, with 15 positions matching TRBD2. This CDR3 contains 18 residues. Losses at the gene ends were 1 base for V and 8 bases for J; bases not matched to a gene: 9. Germline V gene data show CDR1 as LGHDT and CDR2 as YNNKEL (reference sequence). As DNA, the CDR3 is TGTGCCAGCAGCCAAGTTTGGACTAGCGGGGGGGCCATGGATGAGCAGTTCTTC. It translates to CASSQVWTSGGAMDEQFF.

The chain combines TRBV20-1 with TRBJ1-2; possibly TRBD1 for D (5 bases). The V end lost 0 bases, the J end lost 11 bases, and 7 bases lay between the germline ends. This CDR3 has 10 amino acids. CDR1 DFQATT and CDR2 SNEGSKA come from the germline V gene (reference sequence). CDR3 sequence (DNA): TGCAGTGCTAGAGAGGGGGATTACACCTTC. Translation gives CSAREGDYTF.

This clonotype has a handful of counts. V and J are TRBV30 and TRBJ2-7; 10 nucleotides agree with TRBD2. The CDR3 totals 15 residues. Germline-derived CDR1 and CDR2 are GTSNPN and SVGIG (reference sequence). After removal of 2 bases from V and 2 bases from J, the junction contained 6 bases not matched to a gene. CDR3 residues: CAWSYLAGVAYEQYF. DNA of the CDR3: TGTGCCTGGAGTTATCTAGCGGGAGTAGCCTACGAGCAGTACTTC.

This clonotype was observed many times. The rearrangement uses TRBV6-2 or TRBV6-3 and TRBJ2-3; a possible D gene is TRBD1 (7 bases). The CDR3 length is 15 residues. V dropped 2 bases and J dropped 3 bases, with 12 bases sitting between them. Germline CDR1 MNHEY, CDR2 SVGEGT. The CDR3 region is CASSYRGTDTDTQYF. CDR3 coding DNA: TGTGCCAGCAGTTACCGCGGGACAGATACAGATACGCAGTATTTT.

The chain combines TRBV6-1 with TRBJ1-3; D might be TRBD1 (5 bases). The length of the CDR3 is 14 residues. The germline V gene has CDR1 MNHNS and CDR2 SASEGT. V was clipped by 6 bases and J by 0 bases, with 9 bases between them. CDR3 sequence reads: CASSLQASGNTIYF. The CDR3 bases are TGTGCCAGCAGCCTACAGGCCTCTGGAAACACCATATATTTT.

This clonotype appeared many times. The rearrangement links TRBV18 to TRBJ1-1; a possible D gene is TRBD1 (6 bases). Germline CDR1 KGHSH, CDR2 LQKENI. This CDR3 is built from 12 residues. The germline V and J ends were trimmed by 5 bases and 10 bases, with 14 bases remaining between them. The CDR3 protein is CASSIGQPGAFF. The CDR3, as DNA: TGTGCCAGCTCAATCGGACAGCCTGGAGCTTTCTTT.

This clonotype was counted only a few times. J is TRBJ1-5 and V is TRBV7-8; D remains ambiguous. The CDR3 is 13 residues long. V was trimmed by 7 bases and J by 5 bases, leaving 12 bases between them. CDR1 SGHVS and CDR2 FQNEAQ come from the germline V gene. For the CDR3, the DNA is TGTGCCAGCACCTCAGTGTTTGATCAGCCCCAGCATTTT. Amino acids: CASTSVFDQPQHF.

This clonotype occurred many times. The V call is TRBV27, the J call TRBJ1-5; the D is unclear. CDR1 and CDR2 (germline): MNHEY, SMNVEV (reference sequence). This CDR3 has 14 amino acids. V was trimmed by 3 bases and J by 5 bases, leaving 11 bases between them. The CDR3: CASSFSRRDQPQHF. The CDR3, as DNA: TGTGCCAGCAGTTTCTCTAGACGCGATCAGCCCCAGCATTTT.

V usage is TRBV5-8 and J usage is TRBJ1-5; D not resolved. The germline V and J ends were trimmed by 5 bases and 1 base, with 19 bases remaining between them. CDR1 and CDR2 from the germline V gene are SGHTS and YDEGEE. The CDR3 loop spans 17 amino acids. This chain's CDR3 is CASRHPTAADSNQPQHF. DNA of the CDR3: TGTGCCAGCAGACACCCTACGGCGGCAGACAGCAATCAGCCCCAGCATTTT.

This clonotype came up a few times. The J gene is TRBJ2-3, the V gene TRBV3-1; 13 nucleotides match TRBD2. Germline CDR1 LGHDT, CDR2 YNNKEL (reference sequence). The V segment lost 5 bases and the J segment 4 bases; nucleotides outside the gene matches: 9. The CDR3 totals 17 residues. CDR3 nucleotides: TGTGCCAGCAGCATCCGGGGACTAGCGGGGTTCGCAGATACGCAGTATTTT. Translating gives CASSIRGLAGFADTQYF.

V usage is TRBV20-1 and J usage is TRBJ1-1, with no clear D. From germline, CDR1 is DFQATT and CDR2 SNEGSKA (reference sequence). V dropped 3 bases and J dropped 0 bases, with 14 bases sitting between them. The CDR3 runs 15 residues. The CDR3 DNA reads as TGCAGTGCTAGGGCTCCAACGGGAGTGAACACTGAAGCTTTCTTT. It is translated as CSARAPTGVNTEAFF.

This clonotype was detected many times. The chain recombines TRBV11-2 with TRBJ2-1; the D is unclear. This CDR3 has 15 residues. Germline V gene data show CDR1 as SGHAT and CDR2 as FQNNGV. V dropped 2 bases and J dropped 5 bases, with 13 bases sitting between them. In DNA, the CDR3 is TGTGCCAGCAGCTTACGTCCAAGTGGCCACAATGAGCAGTTCTTC. Protein sequence: CASSLRPSGHNEQFF.

This clonotype was seen once. This may come from a read error, since a much larger clone is one base off. The V call is TRBV11-2, the J call TRBJ2-7; D may correspond to TRBD1 or TRBD2 (6 bases each). The CDR3 runs to 15 residues. Germline lookup yields CDR1 SGHAT and CDR2 FQNNGV. CDR3 residues: CASSFLGGKPYEQCV. The DNA of the CDR3 is TGTGCCAGCAGCTTCTTAGGGGGGAAGCCCTACGAGCAGTGCGTC.

This clonotype has just a few counts. The rearrangement joins TRBV7-9 to TRBJ1-3, with D uncertain. The CDR3 is 16 amino acids. Germline CDR1 SEHNR, CDR2 FQNEAQ (reference sequence). Trimming shortened V by 1 base and J by 0 bases, and 10 bases separated the two germline ends. CDR3 region: CASSLGEDDSGNTIYF. The CDR3 DNA sequence: TGTGCCAGCAGCTTAGGCGAGGACGACTCTGGAAACACCATATATTTT.

Ten or more counts support this clonotype. V gene TRBV6-1 combines with J gene TRBJ1-5; the D is unclear. CDR3 length equals 16 residues. V was trimmed by 2 bases and J by 3 bases, leaving 14 bases between them. CDR1 is MNHNS and CDR2 is SASEGT in the germline V gene. This chain's CDR3 is CASSEISSSLNQPQHF. The CDR3 DNA follows: TGTGCCAGCAGTGAAATCTCCAGCTCGCTCAATCAGCCCCAGCATTTT.

The chain combines TRBV7-9 with TRBJ2-3; 8 nucleotides match TRBD2. The CDR3 is 14 amino acids. The germline CDR1 and CDR2 sequences are SEHNR and FQNEAQ (reference sequence). V lost 6 bases and J lost 4; bases outside the gene matches: 6. The CDR3 DNA reads as TGTGCCAGCAGAGCGGGAGAGAGGCCAGATACGCAGTATTTT. Translating it yields CASRAGERPDTQYF.

V gene TRBV2 combines with J gene TRBJ2-7; perhaps D is TRBD1 or TRBD2 (7 bases each). The CDR3 totals 14 residues. Trimming cost V 3 bases and J 1 base, with 10 bases left between them. Germline V CDR1 and CDR2: SNHLY, FYNNEI. CDR3 DNA: TGTGCCAGCAGTGAGCAGGGGGGGTCCTACGAGCAGTACGTC. This sequence encodes CASSEQGGSYEQYV.

This clonotype occurred many times. The chain uses TRBV6-5 and TRBJ1-3; D is ambiguous. Trimming cost V 1 base and J 2 bases, with 9 bases left between them. This CDR3 region has 15 residues. Germline CDR1 MNHEY, CDR2 SVGAGI. The CDR3 DNA reads TGTGCCAGCAGTTACTATCCAGGCCCTGGAAACACCATATATTTT. It yields the protein CASSYYPGPGNTIYF.

Many counts were recorded for this clonotype. The V gene is TRBV27, the J gene TRBJ1-2; 8 bases are shared with TRBD1. The CDR3 extends over 15 amino acids. Losses at the gene ends were 10 bases for V and 4 bases for J; bases not matched to a gene: 14. Germline V gene data show CDR1 as MNHEY and CDR2 as SMNVEV (reference sequence). The CDR3 DNA sequence: TGTGCCACCCGGACAGGGAGGGGGTTGAGCTATGGCTACACCTTC. Amino acid sequence: CATRTGRGLSYGYTF.

At least ten counts were recorded for this clonotype. The rearrangement links TRBV30 to TRBJ1-1; TRBD1 is a possible D gene (6 bases). The length of the CDR3 is 13 residues. Trimming cost V 3 bases and J 3 bases, with 11 bases left between them. Per germline, CDR1 GTSNPN and CDR2 SVGIG (reference sequence). For the CDR3, the DNA is TGTGCCTGGAGCGGGGCAGGGGACACTGAAGCTTTCTTT. Protein: CAWSGAGDTEAFF.

This clonotype was counted between two and nine times. V gene TRBV28 combines with J gene TRBJ2-5; 7 bases align to TRBD1. The CDR3 is made up of 14 amino acids. The junction had 6 bases not matched to a gene; V was cut back by 5 bases and J by 3 bases. Germline assignment: CDR1 MDHEN and CDR2 SYDVKM. CDR3 loop: CASSPGTAKETQYF. The DNA for the CDR3 is TGTGCCAGCAGTCCCGGGACAGCAAAAGAGACCCAGTACTTC. Complete variable domain (other parts from reference TRBV28 and TRBJ2-5): DVKVTQSSRYLVKRTGEKVFLECVQDMDHENMFWYRQDPGLGLRLIYFSYDVKMKEKGDIPEGYSVSREKKERFSLILESASTNQTSMYLCASSPGTAKETQYFGPGTRLLVL.

The chain uses TRBV5-4 and TRBJ1-1, with D possibly being TRBD1 (6 bases). CDR3 length: 16 residues. In germline, CDR1 is SGHNT, CDR2 YYREEE (reference sequence). V shed 0 bases and J shed 0 bases, with 12 bases lying between them. The CDR3 nucleotides read TGTGCCAGCAGCTTGGGGTCCACAGGGTTGAACACTGAAGCTTTCTTT. It is translated as CASSLGSTGLNTEAFF.

This clonotype was counted many times. This chain joins TRBV10-3 and TRBJ2-1, with D hard to call. The V gene lost 8 bases and the J gene lost 1 base, with 12 bases spanning the gap. Germline V gene lookup returns CDR1 ENHRY and CDR2 SYGVKD. CDR3 size: 14 residues. CDR3 loop: CAIATSESYNEQFF. As DNA, the CDR3 is TGTGCCATCGCGACAAGCGAATCCTACAATGAGCAGTTCTTC.

This clonotype was counted between two and nine times. The rearrangement uses TRBV2 and TRBJ2-7; TRBD2 matches 12 bases. The germline CDR1 and CDR2 sequences are SNHLY and FYNNEI. The CDR3 runs to 16 residues. The V gene end was trimmed by 4 bases and the J gene end by 4 bases; junction bases not matched to a gene: 8. The CDR3 nucleotides are TGTGCCAGCAGTGCCCGACGACTAGCGGGAGTTTACGAGCAGTACTTC. Amino acid sequence: CASSARRLAGVYEQYF. Drawing the rest from reference TRBV2 and TRBJ2-7, the complete variable domain is EPEVTQTPSHQVTQMGQEVILRCVPISNHLYFYWYRQILGQKVEFLVSFYNNEISEKSEIFDDQFSVERPDGSNFTLKIRSTKLEDSAMYFCASSARRLAGVYEQYFGPGTRLTVT.

In its sample, this clonotype was seen many times. The gene calls are TRBV12-3 or TRBV12-4 and TRBJ2-5; 9 positions agree with TRBD1. The junction had 5 bases not matched to a gene; V was cut back by 4 bases and J by 5 bases. The CDR3 has 14 amino acids. The CDR3 region is CASSSGTGFETQYF. For the CDR3, the DNA is TGTGCCAGCAGTTCCGGGACAGGGTTTGAGACCCAGTACTTC.

This clonotype was seen a few times. The CDR3 sequence is CSAQAGTIETQYF. The CDR3 nucleotides are TGCAGTGCGCAGGCCGGGACTATAGAGACCCAGTACTTC. V gene TRBV20-1 combines with J gene TRBJ2-5; 7 bases match TRBD2. The CDR3 totals 13 residues. V lost 6 bases to trimming and J lost 4 bases; unmatched junction nucleotides: 8. CDR1 is DFQATT and CDR2 is SNEGSKA in the germline V gene (reference sequence).

This rearrangement joins TRBV10-3 to TRBJ2-3; 12 bases agree with TRBD1. Germline trimming cut 7 bases from V and 6 bases from J; bases unmatched to any gene: 5. Germline lookup yields CDR1 ENHRY and CDR2 SYGVKD. The CDR3 covers 14 residues. CDR3 DNA: TGTGCCATCAAAACCGGGACAGGGGGCGATACGCAGTATTTT. It specifies CAIKTGTGGDTQYF.